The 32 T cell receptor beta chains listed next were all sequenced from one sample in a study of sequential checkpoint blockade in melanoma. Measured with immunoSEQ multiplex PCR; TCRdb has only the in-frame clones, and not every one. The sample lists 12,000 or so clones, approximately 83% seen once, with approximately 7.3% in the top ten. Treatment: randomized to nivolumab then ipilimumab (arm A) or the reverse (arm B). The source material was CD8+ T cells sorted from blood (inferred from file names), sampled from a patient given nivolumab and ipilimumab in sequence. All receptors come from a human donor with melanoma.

The CDR3 reads CASSEADGQLIFNEQFF. The DNA of the CDR3 is TGTGCCAGCAGTGAGGCCGATGGGCAGCTGATATTCAATGAGCAGTTCTTC. The chain is built from TRBV6-1 and TRBJ2-1; D gene unclear. This CDR3 comprises 17 residues. Looked up from germline, CDR1 is MNHNS and CDR2 is SASEGT. The V and J ends lost 3 bases and 6 bases respectively, with 21 bases between them.

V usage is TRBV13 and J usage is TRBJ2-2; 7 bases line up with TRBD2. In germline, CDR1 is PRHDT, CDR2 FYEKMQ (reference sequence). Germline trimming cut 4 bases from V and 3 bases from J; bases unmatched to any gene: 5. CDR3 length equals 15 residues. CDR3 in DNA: TGTGCCAGCAGCTCCAAGCGGGACTACACCGGGGAGCTGTTTTTT. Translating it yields CASSSKRDYTGELFF. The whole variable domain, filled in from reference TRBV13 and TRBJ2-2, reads AAGVIQSPRHLIKEKRETATLKCYPIPRHDTVYWYQQGPGQDPQFLISFYEKMQSDKGSIPDRFSAQQFSDYHSELNMSSLELGDSALYFCASSSKRDYTGELFFGEGSRLTVL.

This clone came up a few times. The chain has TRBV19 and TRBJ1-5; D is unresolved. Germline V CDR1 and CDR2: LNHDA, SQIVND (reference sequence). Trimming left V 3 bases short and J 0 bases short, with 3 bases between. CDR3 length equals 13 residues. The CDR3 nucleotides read TGTGCCAGTAGTATCTCTAGCAATCAGCCCCAGCATTTT. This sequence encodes CASSISSNQPQHF. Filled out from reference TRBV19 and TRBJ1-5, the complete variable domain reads DGGITQSPKYLFRKEGQNVTLSCEQNLNHDAMYWYRQDPGQGLRLIYYSQIVNDFQKGDIAEGYSVSREKKESFPLTVTSAQKNPTAFYLCASSISSNQPQHFGDGTRLSIL.

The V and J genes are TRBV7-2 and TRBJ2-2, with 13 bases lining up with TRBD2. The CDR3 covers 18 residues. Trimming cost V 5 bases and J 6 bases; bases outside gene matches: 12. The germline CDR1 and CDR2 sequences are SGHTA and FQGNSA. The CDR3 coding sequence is TGTGCCAGCAGCCCCGGGACTAGCGGGACCGCTAGGGCCGGGGAGCTGTTTTTT. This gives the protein CASSPGTSGTARAGELFF.

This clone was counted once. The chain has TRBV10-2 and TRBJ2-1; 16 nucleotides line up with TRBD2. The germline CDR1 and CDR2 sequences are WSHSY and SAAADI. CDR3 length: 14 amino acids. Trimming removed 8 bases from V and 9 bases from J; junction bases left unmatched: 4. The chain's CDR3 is CASGTSGGAGEQFF. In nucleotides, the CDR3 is TGCGCCAGCGGGACTAGCGGGGGGGCCGGTGAGCAGTTCTTC.

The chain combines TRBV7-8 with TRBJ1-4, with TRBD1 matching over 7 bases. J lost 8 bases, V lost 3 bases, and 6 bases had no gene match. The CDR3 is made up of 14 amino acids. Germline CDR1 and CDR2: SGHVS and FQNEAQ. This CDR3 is CASSLTGLDEKLFF. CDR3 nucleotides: TGTGCCAGCAGCTTGACAGGGTTAGACGAAAAACTGTTTTTT.

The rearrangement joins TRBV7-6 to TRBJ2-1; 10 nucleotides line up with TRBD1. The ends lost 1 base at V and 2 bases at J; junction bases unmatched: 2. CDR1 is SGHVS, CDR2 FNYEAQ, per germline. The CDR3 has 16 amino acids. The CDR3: CASSLDGQGAYNEQFF. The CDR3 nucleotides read TGTGCCAGCAGCTTAGACGGACAGGGGGCCTACAATGAGCAGTTCTTC. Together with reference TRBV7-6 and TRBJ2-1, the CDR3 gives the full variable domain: GAGVSQSPRYKVTKRGQDVALRCDPISGHVSLYWYRQALGQGPEFLTYFNYEAQQDKSGLPNDRFSAERPEGSISTLTIQRTEQRDSAMYRCASSLDGQGAYNEQFFGPGTRLTVL.

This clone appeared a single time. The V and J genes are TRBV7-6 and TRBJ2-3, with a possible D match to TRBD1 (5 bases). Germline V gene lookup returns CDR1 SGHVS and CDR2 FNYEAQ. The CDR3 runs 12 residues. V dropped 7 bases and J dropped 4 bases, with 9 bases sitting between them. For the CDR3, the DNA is TGTGCCAGCAAGGGGATTGCAGATACGCAGTATTTT. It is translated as CASKGIADTQYF. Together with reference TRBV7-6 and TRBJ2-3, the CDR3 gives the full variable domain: GAGVSQSPRYKVTKRGQDVALRCDPISGHVSLYWYRQALGQGPEFLTYFNYEAQQDKSGLPNDRFSAERPEGSISTLTIQRTEQRDSAMYRCASKGIADTQYFGPGTRLTVL.

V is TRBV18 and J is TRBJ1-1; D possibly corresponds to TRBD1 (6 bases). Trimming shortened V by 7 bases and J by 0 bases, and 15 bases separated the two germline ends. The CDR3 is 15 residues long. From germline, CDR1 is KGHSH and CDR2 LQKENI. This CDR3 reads CASLDRGQLNTEAFF. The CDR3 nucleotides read TGTGCCAGCTTGGACCGCGGACAGCTGAACACTGAAGCTTTCTTT. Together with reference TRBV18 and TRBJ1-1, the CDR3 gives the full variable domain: NAGVMQNPRHLVRRRGQEARLRCSPMKGHSHVYWYRQLPEEGLKFMVYLQKENIIDESGMPKERFSAEFPKEGPSILRIQQVVRGDSAAYFCASLDRGQLNTEAFFGQGTRLTVV.

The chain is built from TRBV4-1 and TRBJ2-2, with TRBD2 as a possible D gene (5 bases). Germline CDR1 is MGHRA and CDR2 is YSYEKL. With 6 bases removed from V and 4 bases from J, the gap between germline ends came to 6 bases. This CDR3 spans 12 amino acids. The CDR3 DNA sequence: TGCGCCAGCAGGACTATCACCGGGGAGCTGTTTTTT. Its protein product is CASRTITGELFF.

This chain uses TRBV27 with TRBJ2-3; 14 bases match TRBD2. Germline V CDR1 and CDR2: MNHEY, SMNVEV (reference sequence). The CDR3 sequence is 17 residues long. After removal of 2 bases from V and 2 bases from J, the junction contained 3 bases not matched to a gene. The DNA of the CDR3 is TGTGCCAGCAGTTTAGGGACTAGCGGGGGAGACACAGATACGCAGTATTTT. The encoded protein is CASSLGTSGGDTDTQYF.

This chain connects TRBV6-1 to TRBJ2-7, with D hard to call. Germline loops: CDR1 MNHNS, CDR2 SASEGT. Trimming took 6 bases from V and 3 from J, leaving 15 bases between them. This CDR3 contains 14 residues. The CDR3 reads CASRELGRYYEQYF. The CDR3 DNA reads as TGTGCCAGCAGGGAATTGGGCAGATACTACGAGCAGTACTTC.

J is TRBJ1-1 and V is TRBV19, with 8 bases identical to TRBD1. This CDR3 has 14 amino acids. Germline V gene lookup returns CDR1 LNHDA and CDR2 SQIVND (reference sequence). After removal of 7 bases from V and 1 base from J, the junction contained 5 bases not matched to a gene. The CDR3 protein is CASTLTGGNTEAFF. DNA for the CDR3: TGTGCCAGTACCTTAACAGGGGGGAACACTGAAGCTTTCTTT. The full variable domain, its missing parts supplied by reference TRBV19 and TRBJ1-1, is DGGITQSPKYLFRKEGQNVTLSCEQNLNHDAMYWYRQDPGQGLRLIYYSQIVNDFQKGDIAEGYSVSREKKESFPLTVTSAQKNPTAFYLCASTLTGGNTEAFFGQGTRLTVV.

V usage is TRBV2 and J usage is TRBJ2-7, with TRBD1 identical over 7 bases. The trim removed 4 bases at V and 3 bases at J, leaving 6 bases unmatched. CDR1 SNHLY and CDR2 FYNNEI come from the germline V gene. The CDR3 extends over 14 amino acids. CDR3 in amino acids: CASSGTGELYEQYF. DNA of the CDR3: TGTGCCAGCAGTGGGACAGGTGAACTCTACGAGCAGTACTTC.

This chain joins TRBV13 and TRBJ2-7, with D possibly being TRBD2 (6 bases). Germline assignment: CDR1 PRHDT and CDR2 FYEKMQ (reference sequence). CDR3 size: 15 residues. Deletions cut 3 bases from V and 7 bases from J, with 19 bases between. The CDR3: CASSFTLADAWEQYF. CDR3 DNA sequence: TGTGCCAGCAGCTTCACTTTAGCGGACGCTTGGGAGCAGTACTTC.

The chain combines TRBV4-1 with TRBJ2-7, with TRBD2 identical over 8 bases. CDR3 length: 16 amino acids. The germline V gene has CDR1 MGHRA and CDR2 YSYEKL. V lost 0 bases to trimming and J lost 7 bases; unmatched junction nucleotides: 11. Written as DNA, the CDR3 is TGCGCCAGCAGCCAAGATGGGGCGGGGGGCCCTACGGAGCAGTACTTC. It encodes CASSQDGAGGPTEQYF.

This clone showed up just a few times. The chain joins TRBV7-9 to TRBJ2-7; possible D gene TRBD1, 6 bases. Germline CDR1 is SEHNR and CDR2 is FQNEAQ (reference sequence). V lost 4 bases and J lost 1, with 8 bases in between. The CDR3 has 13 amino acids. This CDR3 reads CASSSTGSYEQYF. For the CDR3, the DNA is TGTGCCAGCAGCTCAACAGGGTCCTACGAGCAGTACTTC.

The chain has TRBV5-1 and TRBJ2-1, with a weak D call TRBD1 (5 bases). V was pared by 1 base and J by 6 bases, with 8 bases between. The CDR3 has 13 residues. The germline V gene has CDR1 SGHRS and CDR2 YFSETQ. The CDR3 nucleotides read TGCGCCAGCAGCTTGTCTCAGGGCAATGAGCAGTTCTTC. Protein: CASSLSQGNEQFF.

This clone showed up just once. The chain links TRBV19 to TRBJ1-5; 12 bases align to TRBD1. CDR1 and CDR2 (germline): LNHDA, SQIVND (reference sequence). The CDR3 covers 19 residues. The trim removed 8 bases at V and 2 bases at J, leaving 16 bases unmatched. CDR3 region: CASLSVPGTGGVGNQPQHF. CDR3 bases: TGTGCCAGTCTTTCGGTACCAGGGACAGGGGGCGTCGGCAATCAGCCCCAGCATTTT.

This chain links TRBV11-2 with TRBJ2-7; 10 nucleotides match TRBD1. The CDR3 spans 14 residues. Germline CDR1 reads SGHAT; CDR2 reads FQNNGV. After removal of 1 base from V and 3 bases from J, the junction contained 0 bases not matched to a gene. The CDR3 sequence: CASSLGTGGYEQYF. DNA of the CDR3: TGTGCCAGCAGCTTAGGGACAGGGGGCTACGAGCAGTACTTC.

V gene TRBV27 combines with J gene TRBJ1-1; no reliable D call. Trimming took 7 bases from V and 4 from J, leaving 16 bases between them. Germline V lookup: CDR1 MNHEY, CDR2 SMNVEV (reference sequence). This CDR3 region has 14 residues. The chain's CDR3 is CASKYQATRTEAFF. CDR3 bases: TGTGCCAGCAAATATCAGGCGACACGCACTGAAGCTTTCTTT.

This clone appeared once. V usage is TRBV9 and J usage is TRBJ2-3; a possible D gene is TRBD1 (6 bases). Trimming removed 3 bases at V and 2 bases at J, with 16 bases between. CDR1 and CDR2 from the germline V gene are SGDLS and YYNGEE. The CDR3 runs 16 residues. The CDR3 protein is CASSATTGFPTDTQYF. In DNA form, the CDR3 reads TGTGCCAGCAGCGCCACGACAGGCTTCCCCACAGATACGCAGTATTTT. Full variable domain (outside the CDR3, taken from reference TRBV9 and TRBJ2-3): DSGVTQTPKHLITATGQRVTLRCSPRSGDLSVYWYQQSLDQGLQFLIQYYNGEERAKGNILERFSAQQFPDLHSELNLSSLELGDSALYFCASSATTGFPTDTQYFGPGTRLTVL.

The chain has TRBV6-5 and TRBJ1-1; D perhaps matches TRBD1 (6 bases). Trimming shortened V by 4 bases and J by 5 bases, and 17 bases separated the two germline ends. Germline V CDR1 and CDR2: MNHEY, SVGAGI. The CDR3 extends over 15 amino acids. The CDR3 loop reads CASSFNGQLRTEAFF. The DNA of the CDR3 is TGTGCCAGCAGTTTCAACGGACAGCTACGGACTGAAGCTTTCTTT.

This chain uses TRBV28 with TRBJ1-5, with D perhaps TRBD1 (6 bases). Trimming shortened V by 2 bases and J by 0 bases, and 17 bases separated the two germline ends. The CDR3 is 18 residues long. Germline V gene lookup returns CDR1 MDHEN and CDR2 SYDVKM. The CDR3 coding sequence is TGTGCCAGCAGTTTAGAATCAACCACAGGGAATAGCAATCAGCCCCAGCATTTT. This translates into CASSLESTTGNSNQPQHF.

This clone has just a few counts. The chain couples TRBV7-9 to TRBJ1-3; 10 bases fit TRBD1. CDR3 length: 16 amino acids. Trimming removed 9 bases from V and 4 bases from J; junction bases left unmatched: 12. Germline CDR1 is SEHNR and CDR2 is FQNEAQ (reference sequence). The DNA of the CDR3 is TGTGCCAGTCACCCTCTCGGGACAGGGGTCGGAAACACCATATATTTT. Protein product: CASHPLGTGVGNTIYF.

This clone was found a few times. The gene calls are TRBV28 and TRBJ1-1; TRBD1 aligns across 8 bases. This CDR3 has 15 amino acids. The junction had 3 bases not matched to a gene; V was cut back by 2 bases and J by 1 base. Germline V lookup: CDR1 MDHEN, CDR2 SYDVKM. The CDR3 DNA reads TGTGCCAGCAGTTTAAATGGACAGGGGAACACTGAAGCTTTCTTT. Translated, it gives CASSLNGQGNTEAFF.

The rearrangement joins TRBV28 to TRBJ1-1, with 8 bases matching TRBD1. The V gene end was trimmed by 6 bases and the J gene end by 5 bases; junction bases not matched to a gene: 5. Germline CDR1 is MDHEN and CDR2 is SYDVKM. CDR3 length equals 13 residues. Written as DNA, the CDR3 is TGTGCCAGCAGACATACAGGGGGGACTGAAGCTTTCTTT. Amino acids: CASRHTGGTEAFF.

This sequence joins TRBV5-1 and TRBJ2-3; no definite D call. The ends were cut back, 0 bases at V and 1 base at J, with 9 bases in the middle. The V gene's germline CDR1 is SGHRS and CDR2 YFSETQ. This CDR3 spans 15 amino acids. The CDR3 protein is CASSLGASGTDTQYF. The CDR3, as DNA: TGCGCCAGCAGCTTGGGAGCGTCGGGCACAGATACGCAGTATTTT.

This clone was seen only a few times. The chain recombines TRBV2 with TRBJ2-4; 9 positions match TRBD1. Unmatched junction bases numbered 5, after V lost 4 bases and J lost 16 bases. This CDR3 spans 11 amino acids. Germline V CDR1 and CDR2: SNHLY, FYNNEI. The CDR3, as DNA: TGTGCCAGCAGTGGCGGGGACAGGGCTTACTTC. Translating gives CASSGGDRAYF.

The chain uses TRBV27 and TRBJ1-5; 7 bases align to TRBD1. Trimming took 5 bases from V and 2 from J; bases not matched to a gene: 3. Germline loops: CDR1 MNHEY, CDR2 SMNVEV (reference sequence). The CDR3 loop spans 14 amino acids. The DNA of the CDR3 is TGTGCCAGCAGTCGACAGGGCGGCAATCAGCCCCAGCATTTT. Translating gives CASSRQGGNQPQHF.

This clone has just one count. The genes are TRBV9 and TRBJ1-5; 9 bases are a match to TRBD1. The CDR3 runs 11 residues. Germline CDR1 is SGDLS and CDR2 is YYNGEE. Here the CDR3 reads CGGQGTQPQHF. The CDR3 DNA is TGTGGGGGACAGGGAACCCAGCCCCAGCATTTT.

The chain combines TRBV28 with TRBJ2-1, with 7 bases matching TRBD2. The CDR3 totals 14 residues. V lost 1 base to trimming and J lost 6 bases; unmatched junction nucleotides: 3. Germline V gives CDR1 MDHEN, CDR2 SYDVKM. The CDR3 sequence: CASSLFGEGNEQFF. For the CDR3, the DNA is TGTGCCAGCAGTTTATTCGGGGAGGGCAATGAGCAGTTCTTC.